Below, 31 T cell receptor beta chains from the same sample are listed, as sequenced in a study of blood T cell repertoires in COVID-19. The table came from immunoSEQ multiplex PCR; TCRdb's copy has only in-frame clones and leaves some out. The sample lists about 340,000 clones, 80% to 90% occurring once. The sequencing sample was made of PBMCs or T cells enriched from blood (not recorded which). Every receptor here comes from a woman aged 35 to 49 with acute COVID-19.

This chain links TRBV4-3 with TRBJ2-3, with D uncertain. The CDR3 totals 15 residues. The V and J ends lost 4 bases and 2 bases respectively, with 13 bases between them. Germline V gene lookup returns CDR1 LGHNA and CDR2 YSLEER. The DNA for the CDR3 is TGCGCCAGCAGCCCCCGCCCAGGCAACACAGATACGCAGTATTTT. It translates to CASSPRPGNTDTQYF.

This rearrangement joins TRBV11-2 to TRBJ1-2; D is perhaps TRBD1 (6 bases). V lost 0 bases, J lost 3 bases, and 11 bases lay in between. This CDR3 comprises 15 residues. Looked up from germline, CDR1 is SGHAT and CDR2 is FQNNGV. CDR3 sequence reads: CASSLEPDSDYGYTF. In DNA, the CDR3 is TGTGCCAGCAGCTTAGAACCGGACAGTGACTATGGCTACACCTTC.

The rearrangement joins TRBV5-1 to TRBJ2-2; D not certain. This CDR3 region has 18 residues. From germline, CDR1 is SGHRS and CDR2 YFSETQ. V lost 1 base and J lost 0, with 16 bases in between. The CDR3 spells CASSLSRSRRANTGELFF. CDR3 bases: TGCGCCAGCAGCTTGAGTCGGAGCCGCAGAGCGAACACCGGGGAGCTGTTTTTT.

CDR3 amino acids: CASSQGQGYNSPLHF. As DNA, the CDR3 is TGTGCCAGCAGCCAAGGACAGGGCTATAATTCACCCCTCCACTTT. This sequence joins TRBV14 and TRBJ1-6; 7 bases are a match to TRBD1. Germline CDR1 and CDR2: SGHDN and FVKESK. V trimming: 1 base; J trimming: 3 bases; junction bases outside the gene matches: 0. The CDR3 totals 15 residues.

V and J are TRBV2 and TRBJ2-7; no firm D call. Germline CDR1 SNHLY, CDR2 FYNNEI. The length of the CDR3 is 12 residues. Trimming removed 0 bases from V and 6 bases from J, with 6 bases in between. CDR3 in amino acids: CASSEALVEQYF. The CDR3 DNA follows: TGTGCCAGCAGTGAAGCTCTCGTCGAGCAGTACTTC.

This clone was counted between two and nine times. The CDR3 DNA is TGTGCCAGCAGCTTTGGCGGGACGAGCATGCAGTATTTT. This translates into CASSFGGTSMQYF. The V call is TRBV11-2, the J call TRBJ2-3; D may be TRBD2 (6 bases). The V gene's germline CDR1 is SGHAT and CDR2 FQNNGV. The CDR3 is made up of 13 amino acids. V was trimmed by 3 bases and J by 11 bases, leaving 15 bases between them. Based on the CDR3 plus reference TRBV11-2 and TRBJ2-3, the full variable domain is EAGVAQSPRYKIIEKRQSVAFWCNPISGHATLYWYQQILGQGPKLLIQFQNNGVVDDSQLPKDRFSAERLKGVDSTLKIQPAKLEDSAVYLCASSFGGTSMQYFGPGTRLTVL.

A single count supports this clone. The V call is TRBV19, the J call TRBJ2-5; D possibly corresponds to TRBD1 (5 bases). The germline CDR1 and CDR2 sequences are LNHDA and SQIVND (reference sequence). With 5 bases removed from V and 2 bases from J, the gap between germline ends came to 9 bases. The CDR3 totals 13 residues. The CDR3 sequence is CASSGHRQETQYF. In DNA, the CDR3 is TGTGCCAGTAGTGGACATAGACAAGAGACCCAGTACTTC.

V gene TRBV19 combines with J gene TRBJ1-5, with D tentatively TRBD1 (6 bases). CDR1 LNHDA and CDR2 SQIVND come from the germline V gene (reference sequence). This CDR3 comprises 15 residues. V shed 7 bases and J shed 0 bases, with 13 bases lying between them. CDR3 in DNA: TGTGCCAGTAATACAGGGACCGCTAGCAATCAGCCCCAGCATTTT. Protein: CASNTGTASNQPQHF.

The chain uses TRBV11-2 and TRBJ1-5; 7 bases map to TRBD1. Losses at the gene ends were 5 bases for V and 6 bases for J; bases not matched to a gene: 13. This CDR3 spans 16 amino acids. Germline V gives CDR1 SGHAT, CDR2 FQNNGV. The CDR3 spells CASSQGEQGLSQPQHF. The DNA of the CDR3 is TGTGCCAGCAGCCAGGGGGAACAGGGGCTGAGTCAGCCCCAGCATTTT.

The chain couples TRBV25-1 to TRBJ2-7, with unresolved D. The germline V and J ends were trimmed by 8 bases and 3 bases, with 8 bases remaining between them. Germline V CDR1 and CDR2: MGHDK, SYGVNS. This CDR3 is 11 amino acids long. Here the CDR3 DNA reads TGTGCCAGCGCCCGGAGCTACGAGCAGTACTTC. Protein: CASARSYEQYF.

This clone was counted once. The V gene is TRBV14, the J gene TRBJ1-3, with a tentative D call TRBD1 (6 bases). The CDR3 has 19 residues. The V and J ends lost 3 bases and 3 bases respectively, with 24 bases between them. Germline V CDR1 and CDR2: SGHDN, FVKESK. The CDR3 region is CASSQEPSWFQGIGNTIYF. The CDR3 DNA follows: TGTGCCAGCAGCCAGGAGCCGTCGTGGTTTCAGGGGATTGGAAACACCATATATTTT.

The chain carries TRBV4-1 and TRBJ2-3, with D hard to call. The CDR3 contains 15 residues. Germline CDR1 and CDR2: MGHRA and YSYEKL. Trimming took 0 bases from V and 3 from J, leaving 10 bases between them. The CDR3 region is CASSQERIGTDTQYF. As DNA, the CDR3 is TGCGCCAGCAGCCAAGAGAGGATTGGTACAGATACGCAGTATTTT.

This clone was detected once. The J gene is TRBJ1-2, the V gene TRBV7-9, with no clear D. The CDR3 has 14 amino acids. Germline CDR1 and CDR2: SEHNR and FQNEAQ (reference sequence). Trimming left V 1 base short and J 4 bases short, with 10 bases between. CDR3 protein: CASSLGSGSYGYTF. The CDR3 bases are TGTGCCAGCAGCTTAGGTTCAGGTTCCTATGGCTACACCTTC.

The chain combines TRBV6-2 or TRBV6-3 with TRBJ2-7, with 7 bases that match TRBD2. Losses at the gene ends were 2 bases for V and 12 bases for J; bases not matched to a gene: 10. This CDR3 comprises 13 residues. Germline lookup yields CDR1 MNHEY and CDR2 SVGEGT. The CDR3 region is CASSYHDSGNPYF. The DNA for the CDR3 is TGTGCCAGCAGTTACCATGACAGCGGGAATCCGTACTTC.

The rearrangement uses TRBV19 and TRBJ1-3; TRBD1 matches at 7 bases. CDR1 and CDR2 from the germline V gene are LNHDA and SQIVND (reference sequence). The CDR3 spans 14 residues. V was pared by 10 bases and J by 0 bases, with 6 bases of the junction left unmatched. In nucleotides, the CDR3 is TGTGCCACAAGGGACAGCCTCTCTGGAAACACCATATATTTT. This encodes CATRDSLSGNTIYF.

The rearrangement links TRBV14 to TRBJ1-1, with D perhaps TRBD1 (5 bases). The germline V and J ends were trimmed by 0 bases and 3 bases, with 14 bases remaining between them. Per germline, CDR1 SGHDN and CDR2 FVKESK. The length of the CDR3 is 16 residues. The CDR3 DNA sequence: TGTGCCAGCAGCCAAGATCAGATAATAGGGGACACTGAAGCTTTCTTT. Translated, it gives CASSQDQIIGDTEAFF.

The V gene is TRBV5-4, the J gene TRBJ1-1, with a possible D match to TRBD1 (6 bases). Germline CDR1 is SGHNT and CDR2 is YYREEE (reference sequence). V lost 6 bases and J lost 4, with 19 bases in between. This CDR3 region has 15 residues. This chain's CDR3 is CASTLGGGGFTEAFF. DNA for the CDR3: TGTGCCAGCACCCTGGGTGGGGGGGGCTTCACTGAAGCTTTCTTT.

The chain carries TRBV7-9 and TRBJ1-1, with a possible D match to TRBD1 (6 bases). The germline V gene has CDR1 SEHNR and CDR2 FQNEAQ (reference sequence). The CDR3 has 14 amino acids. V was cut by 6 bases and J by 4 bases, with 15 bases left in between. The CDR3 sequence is CASSPDRKVTEAFF. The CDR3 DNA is TGTGCCAGCAGTCCGGACAGAAAAGTCACTGAAGCTTTCTTT.

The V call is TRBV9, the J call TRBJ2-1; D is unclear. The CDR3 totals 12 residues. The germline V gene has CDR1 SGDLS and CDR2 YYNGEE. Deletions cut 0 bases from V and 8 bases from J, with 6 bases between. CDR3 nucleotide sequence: TGTGCCAGCAGCGTAGGTTTCGATGAGCAGTTCTTC. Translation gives CASSVGFDEQFF.

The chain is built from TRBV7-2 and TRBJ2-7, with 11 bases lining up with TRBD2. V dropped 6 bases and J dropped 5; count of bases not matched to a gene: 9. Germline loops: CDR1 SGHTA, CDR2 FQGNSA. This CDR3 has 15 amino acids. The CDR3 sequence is CASRALAGGPNEQYF. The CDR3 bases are TGTGCCAGCAGGGCTTTAGCGGGGGGGCCGAACGAGCAGTACTTC.

The CDR3 DNA is TGTGCCAGCTCGGGGCCAGACAGGGCATATGGCTACACCTTC. Translated: CASSGPDRAYGYTF. This chain joins TRBV6-6 and TRBJ1-2; 7 bases are shared with TRBD1. Losses at the gene ends were 8 bases for V and 5 bases for J; bases not matched to a gene: 11. CDR3 length: 14 amino acids. Germline assignment: CDR1 MNHNY and CDR2 SVGAGI (reference sequence).

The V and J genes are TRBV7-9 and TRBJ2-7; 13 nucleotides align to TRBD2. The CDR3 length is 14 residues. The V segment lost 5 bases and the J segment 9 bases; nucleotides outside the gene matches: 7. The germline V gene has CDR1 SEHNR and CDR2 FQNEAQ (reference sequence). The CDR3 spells CASSPGLAGVWQYF. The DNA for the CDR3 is TGTGCCAGCAGCCCAGGACTAGCGGGAGTGTGGCAGTACTTC.

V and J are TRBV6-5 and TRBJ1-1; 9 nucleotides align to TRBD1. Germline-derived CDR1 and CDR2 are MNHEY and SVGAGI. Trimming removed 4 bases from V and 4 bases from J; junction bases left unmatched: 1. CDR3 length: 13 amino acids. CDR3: CASSSGQGTEAFF. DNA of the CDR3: TGTGCCAGCAGTTCGGGACAGGGCACTGAAGCTTTCTTT.

The CDR3 sequence: CASSQVWTDSSYEQYF. CDR3 DNA sequence: TGTGCCAGCAGCCAAGTATGGACGGACAGCTCCTACGAGCAGTACTTC. V gene TRBV14 combines with J gene TRBJ2-7, with D perhaps TRBD1 (6 bases). V dropped 1 base and J dropped 0 bases, with 13 bases sitting between them. Germline-derived CDR1 and CDR2 are SGHDN and FVKESK. This CDR3 has 16 amino acids.

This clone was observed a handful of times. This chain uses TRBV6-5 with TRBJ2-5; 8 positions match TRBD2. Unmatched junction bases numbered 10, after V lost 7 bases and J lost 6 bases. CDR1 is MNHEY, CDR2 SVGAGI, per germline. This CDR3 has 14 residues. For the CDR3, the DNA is TGTGCCAGCATCGACCTCGGGGGGGGAAAGACCCAGTACTTC. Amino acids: CASIDLGGGKTQYF.

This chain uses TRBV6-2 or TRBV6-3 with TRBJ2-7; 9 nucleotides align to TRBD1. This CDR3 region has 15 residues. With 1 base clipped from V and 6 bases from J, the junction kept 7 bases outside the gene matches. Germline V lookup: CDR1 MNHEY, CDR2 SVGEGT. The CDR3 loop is CASSYFGTGRVEQYF. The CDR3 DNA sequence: TGTGCCAGCAGTTACTTCGGGACAGGGCGGGTCGAGCAGTACTTC.

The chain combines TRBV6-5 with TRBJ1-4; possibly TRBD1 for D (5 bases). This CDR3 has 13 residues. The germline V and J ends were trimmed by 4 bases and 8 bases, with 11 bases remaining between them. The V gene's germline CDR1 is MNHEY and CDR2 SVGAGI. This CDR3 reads CASSSYRKEKLFF. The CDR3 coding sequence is TGTGCCAGCAGTTCTTACAGGAAGGAAAAACTGTTTTTT.

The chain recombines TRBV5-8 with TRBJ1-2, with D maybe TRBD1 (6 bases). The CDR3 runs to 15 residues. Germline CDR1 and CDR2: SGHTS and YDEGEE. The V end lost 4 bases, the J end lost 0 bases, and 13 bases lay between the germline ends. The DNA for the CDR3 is TGTGCCAGCAGCCGAGGACAGCGAACTAACTATGGCTACACCTTC. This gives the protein CASSRGQRTNYGYTF.

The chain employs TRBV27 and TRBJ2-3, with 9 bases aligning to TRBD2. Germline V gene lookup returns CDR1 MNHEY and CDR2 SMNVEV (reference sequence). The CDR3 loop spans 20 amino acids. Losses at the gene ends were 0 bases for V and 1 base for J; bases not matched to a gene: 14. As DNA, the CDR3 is TGTGCCAGCAGTTTATCCCGTGTTAGCGGGAGCCATCCTCGCACAGATACGCAGTATTTT. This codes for CASSLSRVSGSHPRTDTQYF.

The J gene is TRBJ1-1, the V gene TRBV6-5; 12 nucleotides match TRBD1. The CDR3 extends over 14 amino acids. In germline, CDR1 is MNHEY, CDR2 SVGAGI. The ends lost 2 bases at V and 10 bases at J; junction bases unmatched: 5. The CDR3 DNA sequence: TGTGCCAGCAGTTACCGACCGGGACAGGGGGCAGCTTTCTTT. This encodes CASSYRPGQGAAFF.

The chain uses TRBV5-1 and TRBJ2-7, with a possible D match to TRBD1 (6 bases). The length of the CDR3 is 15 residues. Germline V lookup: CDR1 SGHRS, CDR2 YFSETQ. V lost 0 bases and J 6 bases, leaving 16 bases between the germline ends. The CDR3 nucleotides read TGCGCCAGCAGCTTGGAATCAGGGGTCCGTGGCGAGCAGTACTTC. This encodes CASSLESGVRGEQYF.